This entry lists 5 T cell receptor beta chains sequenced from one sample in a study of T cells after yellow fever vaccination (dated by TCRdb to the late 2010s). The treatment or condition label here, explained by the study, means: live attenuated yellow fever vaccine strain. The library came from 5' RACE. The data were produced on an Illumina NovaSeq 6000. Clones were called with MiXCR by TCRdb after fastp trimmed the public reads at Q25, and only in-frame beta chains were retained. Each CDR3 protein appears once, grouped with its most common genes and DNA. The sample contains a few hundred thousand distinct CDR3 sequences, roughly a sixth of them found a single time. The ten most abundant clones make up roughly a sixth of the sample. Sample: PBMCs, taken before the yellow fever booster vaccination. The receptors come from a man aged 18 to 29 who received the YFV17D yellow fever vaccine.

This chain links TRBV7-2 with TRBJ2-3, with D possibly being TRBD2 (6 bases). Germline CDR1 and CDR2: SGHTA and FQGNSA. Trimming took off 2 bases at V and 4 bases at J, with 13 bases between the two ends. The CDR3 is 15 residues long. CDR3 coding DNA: TGTGCCAGCAGCTTATCCCGAACTAGCTCAGATACGCAGTATTTT. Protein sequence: CASSLSRTSSDTQYF.

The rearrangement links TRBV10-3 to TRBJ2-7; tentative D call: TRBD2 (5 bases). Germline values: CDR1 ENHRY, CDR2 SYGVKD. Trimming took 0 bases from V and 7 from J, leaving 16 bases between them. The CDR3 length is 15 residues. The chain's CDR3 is CAISESRQVAREQYF. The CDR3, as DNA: TGTGCCATCAGTGAGTCGAGGCAGGTAGCGAGGGAGCAGTACTTC.

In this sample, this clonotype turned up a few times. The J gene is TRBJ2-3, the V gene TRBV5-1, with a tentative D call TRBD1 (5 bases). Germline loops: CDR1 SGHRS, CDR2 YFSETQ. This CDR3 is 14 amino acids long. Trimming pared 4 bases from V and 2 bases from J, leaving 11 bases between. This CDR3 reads CASSPQGFTDTQYF. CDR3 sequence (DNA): TGCGCCAGCAGCCCTCAGGGCTTCACAGATACGCAGTATTTT.

The DNA for the CDR3 is TGCAGCGTTGAGCAGGCAGGGGGAGGAGAGACCCAGTACTTC. Protein: CSVEQAGGGETQYF. The genes are TRBV29-1 and TRBJ2-5; perhaps TRBD1 as D (7 bases). Looked up from germline, CDR1 is SQVTM and CDR2 is ANQGSEA. CDR3 length: 14 residues. The V and J ends lost 3 bases and 4 bases respectively, with 15 bases between them.

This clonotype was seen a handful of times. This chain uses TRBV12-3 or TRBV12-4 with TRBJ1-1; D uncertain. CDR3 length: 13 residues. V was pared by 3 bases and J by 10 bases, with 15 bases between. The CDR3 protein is CASSFLRAEIAFF. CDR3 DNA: TGTGCCAGCAGTTTTTTAAGGGCTGAGATAGCTTTCTTT.